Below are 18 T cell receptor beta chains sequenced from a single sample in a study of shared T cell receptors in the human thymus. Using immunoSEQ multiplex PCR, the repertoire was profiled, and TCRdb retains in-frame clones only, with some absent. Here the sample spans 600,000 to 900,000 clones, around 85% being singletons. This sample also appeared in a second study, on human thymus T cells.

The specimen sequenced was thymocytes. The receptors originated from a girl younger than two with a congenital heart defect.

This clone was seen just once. The DNA of the CDR3 is TGTGCCAGCAGCTTAGGGTTCCGGTCCAACTACGAGCAGTACTTC. Its translation is CASSLGFRSNYEQYF. This chain links TRBV11-2 with TRBJ2-7; D is unresolved. Germline V gene lookup returns CDR1 SGHAT and CDR2 FQNNGV. The length of the CDR3 is 15 residues. V gave up 1 base and J gave up 3 bases, with 13 bases separating them.

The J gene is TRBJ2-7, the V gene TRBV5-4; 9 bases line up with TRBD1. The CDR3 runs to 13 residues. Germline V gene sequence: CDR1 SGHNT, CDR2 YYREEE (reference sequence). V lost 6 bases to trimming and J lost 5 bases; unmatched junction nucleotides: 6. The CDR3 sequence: CASNYRGRHEQYF. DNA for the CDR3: TGTGCCAGCAACTACAGGGGGCGGCACGAGCAGTACTTC. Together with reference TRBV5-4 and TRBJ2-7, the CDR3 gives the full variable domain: ETGVTQSPTHLIKTRGQQVTLRCSSQSGHNTVSWYQQALGQGPQFIFQYYREEENGRGNFPPRFSGLQFPNYSSELNVNALELDDSALYLCASNYRGRHEQYFGPGTRLTVT.

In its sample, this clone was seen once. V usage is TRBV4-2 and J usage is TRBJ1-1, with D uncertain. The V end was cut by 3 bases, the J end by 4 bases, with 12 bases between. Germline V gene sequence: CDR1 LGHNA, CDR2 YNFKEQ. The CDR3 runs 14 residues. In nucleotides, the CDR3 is TGTGCCAGCAGCCAGGAGGACGGGTGCACTGAAGCTTTCTTT. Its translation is CASSQEDGCTEAFF.

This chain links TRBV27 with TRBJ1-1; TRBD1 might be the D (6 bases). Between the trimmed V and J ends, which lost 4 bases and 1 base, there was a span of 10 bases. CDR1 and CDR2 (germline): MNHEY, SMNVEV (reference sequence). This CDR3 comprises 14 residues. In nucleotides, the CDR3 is TGTGCCAGCAGTTCAGGGGTGGGGAACACTGAAGCTTTCTTT. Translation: CASSSGVGNTEAFF.

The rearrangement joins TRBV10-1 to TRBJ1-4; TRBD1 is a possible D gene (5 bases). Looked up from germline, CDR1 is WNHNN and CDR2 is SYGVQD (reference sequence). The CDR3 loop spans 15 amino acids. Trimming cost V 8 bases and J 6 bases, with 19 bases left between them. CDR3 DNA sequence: TGCGCCAGCCGACGGCCGGGGGGGTATCATGAAAAACTGTTTTTT. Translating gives CASRRPGGYHEKLFF.

In DNA, the CDR3 is TGTGCCAGCAGCGCGGTCGAGAAGAACACTGAAGCTTTCTTT. Translated: CASSAVEKNTEAFF. V and J are TRBV9 and TRBJ1-1; D remains ambiguous. CDR1 SGDLS and CDR2 YYNGEE come from the germline V gene. The V gene lost 3 bases and the J gene lost 1 base, with 10 bases spanning the gap. This CDR3 is 14 amino acids long.

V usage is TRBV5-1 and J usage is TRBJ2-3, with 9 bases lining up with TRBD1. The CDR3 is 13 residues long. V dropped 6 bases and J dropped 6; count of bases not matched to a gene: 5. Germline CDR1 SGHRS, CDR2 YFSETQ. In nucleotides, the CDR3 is TGCGCCAGCACGACAGGGGGTTTGGATACGCAGTATTTT. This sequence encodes CASTTGGLDTQYF.

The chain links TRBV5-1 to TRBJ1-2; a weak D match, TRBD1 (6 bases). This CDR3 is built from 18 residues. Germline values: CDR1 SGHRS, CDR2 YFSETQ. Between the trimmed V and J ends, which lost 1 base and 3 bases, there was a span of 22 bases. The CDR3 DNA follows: TGCGCCAGCAGCTTGAGCATTGTACAGGGTCATGGTGACTATGGCTACACCTTC. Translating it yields CASSLSIVQGHGDYGYTF.

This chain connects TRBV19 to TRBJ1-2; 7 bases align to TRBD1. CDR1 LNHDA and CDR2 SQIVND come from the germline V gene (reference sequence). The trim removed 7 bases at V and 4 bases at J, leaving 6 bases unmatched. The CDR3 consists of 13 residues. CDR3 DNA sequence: TGTGCCAGTATCGGGACAGTAAGCTATGGCTACACCTTC. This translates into CASIGTVSYGYTF.

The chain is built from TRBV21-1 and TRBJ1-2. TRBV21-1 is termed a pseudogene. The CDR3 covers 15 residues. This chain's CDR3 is CASSKMTKPNYGYTF. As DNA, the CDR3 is TGTGCCAGCAGCAAAATGACTAAACCTAACTATGGCTACACCTTC.

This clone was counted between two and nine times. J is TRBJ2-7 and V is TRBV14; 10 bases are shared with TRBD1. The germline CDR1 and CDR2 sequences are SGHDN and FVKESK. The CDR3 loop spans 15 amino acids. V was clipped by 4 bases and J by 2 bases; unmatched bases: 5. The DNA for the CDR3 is TGTGCCAGCAGCCGCCGGGACAGGGGAGCCTACGAGCAGTACTTC. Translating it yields CASSRRDRGAYEQYF.

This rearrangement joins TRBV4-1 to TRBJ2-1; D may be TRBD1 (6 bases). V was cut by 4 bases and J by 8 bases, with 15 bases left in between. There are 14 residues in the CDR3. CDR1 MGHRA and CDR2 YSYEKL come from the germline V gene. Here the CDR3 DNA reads TGCGCCAGCAGCCCCAAAAACAGGGTCCATGAGCAGTTCTTC. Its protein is CASSPKNRVHEQFF.

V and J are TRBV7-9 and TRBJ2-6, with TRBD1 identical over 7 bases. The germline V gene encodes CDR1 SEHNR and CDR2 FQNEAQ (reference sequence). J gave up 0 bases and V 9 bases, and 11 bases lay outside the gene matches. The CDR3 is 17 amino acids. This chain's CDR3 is CARGQNPISSGANVLTF. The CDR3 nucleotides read TGTGCCAGGGGACAGAATCCTATCAGCTCTGGGGCCAACGTCCTGACTTTC. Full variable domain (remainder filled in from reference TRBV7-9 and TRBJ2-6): DTGVSQNPRHKITKRGQNVTFRCDPISEHNRLYWYRQTLGQGPEFLTYFQNEAQLEKSRLLSDRFSAERPKGSFSTLEIQRTEQGDSAMYLCARGQNPISSGANVLTFGAGSRLTVL.

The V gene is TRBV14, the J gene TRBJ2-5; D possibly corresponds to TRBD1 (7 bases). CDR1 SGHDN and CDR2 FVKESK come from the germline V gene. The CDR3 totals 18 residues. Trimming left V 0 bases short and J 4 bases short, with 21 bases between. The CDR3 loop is CASSQEIWTGGMGETQYF. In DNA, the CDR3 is TGTGCCAGCAGCCAAGAGATTTGGACAGGAGGGATGGGAGAGACCCAGTACTTC.

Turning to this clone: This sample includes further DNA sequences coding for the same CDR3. Here the CDR3 reads CAWSVLSLGTIQEQYF. Written as DNA, the CDR3 is TGTGCCTGGAGCGTATTGTCTCTTGGGACTATTCAAGAGCAGTACTTC. The chain uses TRBV30 and TRBJ2-7; 7 bases are shared with TRBD2. This CDR3 comprises 16 residues. Trimming took 3 bases from V and 7 from J; bases not matched to a gene: 18. The germline V gene encodes CDR1 GTSNPN and CDR2 SVGIG (reference sequence).

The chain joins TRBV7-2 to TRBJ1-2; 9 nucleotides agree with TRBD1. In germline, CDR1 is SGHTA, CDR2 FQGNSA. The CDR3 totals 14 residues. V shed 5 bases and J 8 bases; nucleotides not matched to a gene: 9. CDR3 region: CASSIGQGLGGYTF. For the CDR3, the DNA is TGTGCCAGCAGCATCGGACAGGGGCTGGGAGGCTACACCTTC.

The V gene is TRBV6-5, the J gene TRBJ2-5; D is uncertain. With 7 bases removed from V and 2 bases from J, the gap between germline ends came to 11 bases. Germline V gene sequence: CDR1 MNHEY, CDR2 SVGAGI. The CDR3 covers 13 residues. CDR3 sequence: CASMTHTQETQYF. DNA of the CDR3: TGTGCCAGCATGACTCATACTCAAGAGACCCAGTACTTC.

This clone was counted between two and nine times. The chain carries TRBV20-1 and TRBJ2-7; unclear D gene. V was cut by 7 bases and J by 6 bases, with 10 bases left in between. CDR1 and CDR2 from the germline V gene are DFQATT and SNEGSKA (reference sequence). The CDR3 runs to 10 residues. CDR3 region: CSVNFGEQYF. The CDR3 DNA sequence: TGCAGTGTTAACTTTGGCGAGCAGTACTTC.